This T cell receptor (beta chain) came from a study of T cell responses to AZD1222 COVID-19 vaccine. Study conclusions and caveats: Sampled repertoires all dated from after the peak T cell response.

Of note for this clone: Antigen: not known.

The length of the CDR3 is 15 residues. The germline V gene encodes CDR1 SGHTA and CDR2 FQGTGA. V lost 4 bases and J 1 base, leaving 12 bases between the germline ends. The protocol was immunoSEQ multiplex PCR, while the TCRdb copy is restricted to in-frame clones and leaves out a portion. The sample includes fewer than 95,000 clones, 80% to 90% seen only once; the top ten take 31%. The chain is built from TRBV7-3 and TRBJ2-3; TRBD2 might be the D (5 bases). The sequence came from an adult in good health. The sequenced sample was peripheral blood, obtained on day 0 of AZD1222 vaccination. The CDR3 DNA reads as TGTGCCAGCAGCTCCCAAGGACTGGGCACAGATACGCAGTATTTT. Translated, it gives CASSSQGLGTDTQYF.